The T cell receptor (beta chain) under discussion was sequenced for a study of cytomegalovirus exposure and HLA in healthy donors. Across the whole study: Out of 150 million to 200 million T cells, an earlier analysis found some 110 million unique TCR beta sequences in total. Ancestry clustering placed more than 65% of 300 to 400 genotyped donors in the Caucasian-associated cluster. Study results and limitations: TCR association rates varied by HLA locus in a later analysis, with DRB1 highest and HLA-C lowest.

Per the germline V gene, CDR1 is SGDLS and CDR2 is YYNGEE. The CDR3 is 14 residues long. The V gene lost 0 bases and the J gene lost 2 bases, with 5 bases spanning the gap. PCR amplification relied on 60 Vbeta primers (plus 13 Jbeta primers). Clones were sequenced by immunoSEQ multiplex PCR, and TCRdb holds only the in-frame ones, with some missing. This table has roughly 100,000 clones, about 70% appearing once. On this clone: Its target is not known.

The chain joins TRBV9 to TRBJ2-2, with D perhaps matching TRBD1 (5 bases). The receptor was isolated from a female donor in good health and CMV-seronegative. Sequenced input: PBMCs. The CDR3 DNA reads TGTGCCAGCAGCGTAGGGGGCAACACCGGGGAGCTGTTTTTT. It translates to CASSVGGNTGELFF.